The sequence of this TCR beta chain was determined in a study of cytomegalovirus exposure and HLA in healthy donors. Points from the study as a whole: Specificity for CMV antigens was confirmed in vitro for three of the CMV-associated chains. A later analysis showed that HLA-associated TCR beta chains had undergone more clonal expansion than equally common others.

This PCR relied on a set of 60 Vbeta primers and 13 Jbeta primers. Using immunoSEQ multiplex PCR, the repertoire was profiled, and TCRdb retains in-frame clones only, with some absent. This table holds some 180,000 clones, about four fifths found once. Comment on this clone: Its antigen remains unknown.

Germline CDR1 and CDR2: SEHNR and FQNEAQ (reference sequence). V dropped 3 bases and J dropped 5; count of bases not matched to a gene: 10. The CDR3 sequence is 16 residues long. The rearrangement uses TRBV7-9 and TRBJ2-5; 9 bases align to TRBD1. Sequenced: PBMCs. The clonotype was recovered from a woman between 25 and 40 years old in good health and CMV-seronegative. CDR3 loop: CASSFLTGGNRETQYF. The CDR3 nucleotides read TGTGCCAGCAGCTTTCTGACAGGGGGGAATCGCGAGACCCAGTACTTC.